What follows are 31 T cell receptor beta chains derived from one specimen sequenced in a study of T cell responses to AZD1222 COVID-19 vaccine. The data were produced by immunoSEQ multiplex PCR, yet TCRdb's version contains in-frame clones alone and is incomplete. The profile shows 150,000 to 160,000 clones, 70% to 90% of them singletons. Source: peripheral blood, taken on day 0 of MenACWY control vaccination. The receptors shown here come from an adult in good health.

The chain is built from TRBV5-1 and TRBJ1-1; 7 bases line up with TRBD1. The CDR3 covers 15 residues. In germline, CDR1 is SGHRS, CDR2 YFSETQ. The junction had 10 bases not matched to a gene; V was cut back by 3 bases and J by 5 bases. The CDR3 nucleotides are TGCGCCAGCAGCTCGGTACCCGGGGACAGAACTGAAGCTTTCTTT. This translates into CASSSVPGDRTEAFF.

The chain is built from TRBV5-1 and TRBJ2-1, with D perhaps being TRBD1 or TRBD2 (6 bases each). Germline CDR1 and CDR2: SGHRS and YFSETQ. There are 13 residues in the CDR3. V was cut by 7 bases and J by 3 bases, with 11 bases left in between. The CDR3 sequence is CASDEGGYNEQFF. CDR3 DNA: TGCGCCAGCGACGAGGGGGGCTACAATGAGCAGTTCTTC.

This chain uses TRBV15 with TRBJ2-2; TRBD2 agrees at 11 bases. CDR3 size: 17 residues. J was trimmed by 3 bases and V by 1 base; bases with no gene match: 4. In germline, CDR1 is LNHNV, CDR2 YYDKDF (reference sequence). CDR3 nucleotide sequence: TGTGCCACCAGCAGAGTGCAACTAGCGGGAGACACCGGGGAGCTGTTTTTT. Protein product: CATSRVQLAGDTGELFF.

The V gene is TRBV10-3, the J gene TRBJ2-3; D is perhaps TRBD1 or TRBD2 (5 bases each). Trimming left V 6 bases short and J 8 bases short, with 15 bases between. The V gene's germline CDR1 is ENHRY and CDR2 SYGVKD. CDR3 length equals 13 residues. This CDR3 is CAISGAGGRTQYF. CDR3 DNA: TGTGCCATCAGCGGGGCGGGTGGGCGTACGCAGTATTTT.

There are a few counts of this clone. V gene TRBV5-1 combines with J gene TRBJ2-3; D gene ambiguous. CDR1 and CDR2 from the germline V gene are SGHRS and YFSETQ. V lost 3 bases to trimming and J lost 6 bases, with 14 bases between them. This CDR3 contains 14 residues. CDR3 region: CASSSNDLRDTQYF. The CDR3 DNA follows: TGCGCCAGCAGCTCCAACGACCTTAGGGATACGCAGTATTTT.

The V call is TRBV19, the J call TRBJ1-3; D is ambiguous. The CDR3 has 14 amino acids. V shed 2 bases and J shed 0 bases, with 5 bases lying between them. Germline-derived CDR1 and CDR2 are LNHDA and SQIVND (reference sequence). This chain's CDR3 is CASSISNSGNTIYF. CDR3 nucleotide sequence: TGTGCCAGTAGTATATCGAACTCTGGAAACACCATATATTTT.

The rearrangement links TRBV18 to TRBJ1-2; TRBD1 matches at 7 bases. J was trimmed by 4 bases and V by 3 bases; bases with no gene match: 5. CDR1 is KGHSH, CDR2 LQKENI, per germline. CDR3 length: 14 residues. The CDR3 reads CASSPTRDSYGYTF. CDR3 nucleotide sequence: TGTGCCAGCTCACCCACCAGGGACAGCTATGGCTACACCTTC.

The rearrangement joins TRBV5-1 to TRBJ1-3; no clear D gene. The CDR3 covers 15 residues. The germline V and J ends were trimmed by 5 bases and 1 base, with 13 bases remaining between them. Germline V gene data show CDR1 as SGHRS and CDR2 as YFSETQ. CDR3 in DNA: TGCGCCAGCAGTGCTATGGGGTGGTCTGGAAACACCATATATTTT. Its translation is CASSAMGWSGNTIYF.

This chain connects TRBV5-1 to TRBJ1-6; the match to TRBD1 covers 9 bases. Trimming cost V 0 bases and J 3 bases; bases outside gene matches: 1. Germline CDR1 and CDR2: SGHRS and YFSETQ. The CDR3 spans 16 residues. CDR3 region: CASSLGTGDYNSPLHF. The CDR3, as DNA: TGCGCCAGCAGCTTGGGGACAGGGGACTATAATTCACCCCTCCACTTT.

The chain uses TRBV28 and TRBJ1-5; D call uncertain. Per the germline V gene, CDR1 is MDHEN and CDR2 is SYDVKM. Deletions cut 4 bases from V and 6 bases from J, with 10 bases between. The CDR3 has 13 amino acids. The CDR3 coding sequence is TGTGCCAGCAGTTACCCCCGAGGTCAGCCCCAGCATTTT. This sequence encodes CASSYPRGQPQHF.

CDR3 sequence: CATSDLRLAGGALYNEQFF. In DNA, the CDR3 is TGTGCCACCAGTGATCTGAGACTAGCGGGGGGTGCGCTGTACAATGAGCAGTTCTTC. The chain carries TRBV24-1 and TRBJ2-1; TRBD2 matches 13 bases. Per germline, CDR1 KGHDR and CDR2 SFDVKD. J gave up 4 bases and V 3 bases, and 11 bases lay outside the gene matches. The CDR3 has 19 amino acids.

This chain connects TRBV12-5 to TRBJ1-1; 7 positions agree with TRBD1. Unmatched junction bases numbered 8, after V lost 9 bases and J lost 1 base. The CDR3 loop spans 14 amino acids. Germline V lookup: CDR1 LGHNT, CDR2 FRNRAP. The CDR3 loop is CASGLQGTNTEAFF. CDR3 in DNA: TGTGCTAGCGGCTTACAGGGGACGAACACTGAAGCTTTCTTT.

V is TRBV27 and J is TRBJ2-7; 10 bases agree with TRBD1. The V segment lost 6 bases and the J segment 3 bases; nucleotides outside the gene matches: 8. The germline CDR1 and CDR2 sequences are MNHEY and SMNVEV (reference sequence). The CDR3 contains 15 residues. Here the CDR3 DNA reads TGTGCCAGCAGAAAGTGGGACAGGGGTTACTACGAGCAGTACTTC. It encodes CASRKWDRGYYEQYF.

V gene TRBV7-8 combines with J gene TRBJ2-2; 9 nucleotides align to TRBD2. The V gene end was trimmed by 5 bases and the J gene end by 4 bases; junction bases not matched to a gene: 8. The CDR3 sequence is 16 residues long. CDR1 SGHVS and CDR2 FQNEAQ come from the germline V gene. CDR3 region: CASSPSPLAGTGELFF. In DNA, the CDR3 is TGTGCCAGCAGCCCTAGCCCACTAGCGGGCACCGGGGAGCTGTTTTTT.

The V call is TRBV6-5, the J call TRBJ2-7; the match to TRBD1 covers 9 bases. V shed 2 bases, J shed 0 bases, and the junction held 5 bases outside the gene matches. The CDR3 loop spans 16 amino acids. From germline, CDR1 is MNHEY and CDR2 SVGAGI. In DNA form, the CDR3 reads TGTGCCAGCAGTTACCGGGACAGGGCATTCTCCTACGAGCAGTACGTC. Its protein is CASSYRDRAFSYEQYV.

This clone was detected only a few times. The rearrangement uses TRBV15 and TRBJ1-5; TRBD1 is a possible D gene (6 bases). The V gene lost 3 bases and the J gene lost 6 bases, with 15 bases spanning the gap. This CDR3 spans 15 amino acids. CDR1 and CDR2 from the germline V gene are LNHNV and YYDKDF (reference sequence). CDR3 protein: CATSRTDSYVQPQHF. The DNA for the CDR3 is TGTGCCACCAGCAGGACGGACAGCTATGTTCAGCCCCAGCATTTT.

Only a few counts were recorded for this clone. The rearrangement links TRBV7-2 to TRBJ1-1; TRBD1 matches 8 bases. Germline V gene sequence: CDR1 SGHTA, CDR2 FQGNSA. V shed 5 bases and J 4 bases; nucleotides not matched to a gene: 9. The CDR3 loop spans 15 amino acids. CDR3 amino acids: CASSTHQGAFTEAFF. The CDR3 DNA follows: TGTGCCAGCAGCACCCACCAGGGGGCGTTCACTGAAGCTTTCTTT.

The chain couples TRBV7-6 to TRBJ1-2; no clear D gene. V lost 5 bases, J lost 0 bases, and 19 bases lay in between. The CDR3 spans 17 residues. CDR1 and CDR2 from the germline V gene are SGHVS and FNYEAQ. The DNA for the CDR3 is TGTGCCAGCAGCCCCTTTGCGGTGACACGAGCTAACTATGGCTACACCTTC. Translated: CASSPFAVTRANYGYTF.

Here the CDR3 DNA reads TGTGCCAGCAGCCTTACATTCAGGGGGCAGGACGGCTACACCTTC. It is translated as CASSLTFRGQDGYTF. The rearrangement joins TRBV11-3 to TRBJ1-2; 8 positions agree with TRBD1. Germline assignment: CDR1 SGHNT and CDR2 YENEEA. This CDR3 is 15 amino acids long. The V and J ends lost 5 bases and 8 bases, in that order; junction bases with no gene match: 13.

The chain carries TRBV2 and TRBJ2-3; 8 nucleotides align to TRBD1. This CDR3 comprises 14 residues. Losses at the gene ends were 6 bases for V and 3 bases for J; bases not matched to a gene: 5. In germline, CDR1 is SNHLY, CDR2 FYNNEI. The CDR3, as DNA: TGTGCCAGCAGCCGGACAGGGCGGACAGATACGCAGTATTTT. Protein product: CASSRTGRTDTQYF.

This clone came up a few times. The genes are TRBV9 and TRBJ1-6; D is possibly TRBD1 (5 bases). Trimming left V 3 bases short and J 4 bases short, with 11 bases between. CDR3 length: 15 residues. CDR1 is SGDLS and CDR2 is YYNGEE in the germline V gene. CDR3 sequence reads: CASSGPGSYNSPLHF. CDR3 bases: TGTGCCAGCAGCGGACCAGGGTCATATAATTCACCCCTCCACTTT.

The CDR3 sequence is CASSVRQVSGELFF. The CDR3 DNA follows: TGTGCCAGCAGCGTCCGACAGGTTTCCGGGGAGCTGTTTTTT. This sequence joins TRBV11-2 and TRBJ2-2, with a weak D call TRBD1 (6 bases). Germline lookup yields CDR1 SGHAT and CDR2 FQNNGV. V was cut by 5 bases and J by 6 bases, with 13 bases left in between. The CDR3 length is 14 residues.

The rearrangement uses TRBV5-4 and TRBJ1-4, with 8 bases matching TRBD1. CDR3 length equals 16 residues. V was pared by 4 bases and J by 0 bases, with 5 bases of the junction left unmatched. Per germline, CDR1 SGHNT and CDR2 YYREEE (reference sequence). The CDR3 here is CASSPQQGATNEKLFF. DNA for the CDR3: TGTGCCAGCAGCCCTCAACAGGGGGCAACTAATGAAAAACTGTTTTTT.

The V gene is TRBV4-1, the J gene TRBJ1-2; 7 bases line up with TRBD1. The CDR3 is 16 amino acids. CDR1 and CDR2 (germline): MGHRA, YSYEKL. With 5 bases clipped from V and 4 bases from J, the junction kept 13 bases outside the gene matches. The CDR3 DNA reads TGCGCCAGCAGCACGGCGACAGGGACTTTCGGCTATGGCTACACCTTC. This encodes CASSTATGTFGYGYTF.

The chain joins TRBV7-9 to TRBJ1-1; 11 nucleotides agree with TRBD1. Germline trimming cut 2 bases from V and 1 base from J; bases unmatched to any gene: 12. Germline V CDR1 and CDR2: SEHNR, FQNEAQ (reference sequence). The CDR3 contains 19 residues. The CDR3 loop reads CASSLWSSRTGGPNTEAFF. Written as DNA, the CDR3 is TGTGCCAGCAGCTTATGGAGTAGTCGGACAGGGGGCCCGAACACTGAAGCTTTCTTT.

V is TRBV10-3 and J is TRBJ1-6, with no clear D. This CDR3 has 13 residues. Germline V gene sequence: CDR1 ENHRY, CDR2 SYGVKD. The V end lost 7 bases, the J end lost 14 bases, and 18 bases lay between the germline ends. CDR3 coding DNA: TGTGCCATCACCGGCAGCGCTCAGGAGACCCTCCACTTT. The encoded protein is CAITGSAQETLHF.

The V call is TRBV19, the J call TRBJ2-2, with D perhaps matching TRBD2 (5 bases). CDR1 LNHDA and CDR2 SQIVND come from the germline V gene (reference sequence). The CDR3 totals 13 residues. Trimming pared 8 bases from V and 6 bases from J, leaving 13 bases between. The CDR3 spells CASAFRGPGELFF. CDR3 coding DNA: TGTGCCAGTGCTTTCCGAGGGCCCGGGGAGCTGTTTTTT. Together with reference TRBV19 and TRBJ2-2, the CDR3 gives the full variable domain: DGGITQSPKYLFRKEGQNVTLSCEQNLNHDAMYWYRQDPGQGLRLIYYSQIVNDFQKGDIAEGYSVSREKKESFPLTVTSAQKNPTAFYLCASAFRGPGELFFGEGSRLTVL.

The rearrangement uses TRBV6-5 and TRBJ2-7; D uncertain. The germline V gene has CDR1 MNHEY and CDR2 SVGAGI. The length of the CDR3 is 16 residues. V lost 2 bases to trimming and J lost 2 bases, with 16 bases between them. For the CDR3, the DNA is TGTGCCAGCAGTTACAAGATCACCCTCCCCCCCTACGAGCAGTACTTC. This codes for CASSYKITLPPYEQYF.

CDR3 in amino acids: CASSQDRAIEQFF. The CDR3, as DNA: TGTGCCAGCAGCCAAGATCGAGCAATTGAGCAGTTCTTC. This chain connects TRBV3-1 (or the pseudogene TRBV3-2) to TRBJ2-1; D ambiguous. Germline-derived CDR1 and CDR2 are LGHDT and YNNKEL (reference sequence). The CDR3 spans 13 residues. Trimming removed 0 bases at V and 9 bases at J, with 9 bases between.

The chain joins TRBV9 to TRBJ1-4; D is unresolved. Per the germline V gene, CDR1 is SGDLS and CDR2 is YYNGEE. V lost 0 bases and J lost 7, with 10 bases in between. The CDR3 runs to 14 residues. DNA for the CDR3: TGTGCCAGCAGCGTAGCTACCCGGGGTGAAAAACTGTTTTTT. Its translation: CASSVATRGEKLFF.

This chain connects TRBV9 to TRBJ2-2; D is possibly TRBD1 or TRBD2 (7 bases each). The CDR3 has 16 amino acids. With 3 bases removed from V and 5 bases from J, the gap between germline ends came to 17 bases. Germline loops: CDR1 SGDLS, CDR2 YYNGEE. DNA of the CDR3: TGTGCCAGCAGCGAAGGGGGCGGGAGTGGAACCGGGGAGCTGTTTTTT. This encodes CASSEGGGSGTGELFF.